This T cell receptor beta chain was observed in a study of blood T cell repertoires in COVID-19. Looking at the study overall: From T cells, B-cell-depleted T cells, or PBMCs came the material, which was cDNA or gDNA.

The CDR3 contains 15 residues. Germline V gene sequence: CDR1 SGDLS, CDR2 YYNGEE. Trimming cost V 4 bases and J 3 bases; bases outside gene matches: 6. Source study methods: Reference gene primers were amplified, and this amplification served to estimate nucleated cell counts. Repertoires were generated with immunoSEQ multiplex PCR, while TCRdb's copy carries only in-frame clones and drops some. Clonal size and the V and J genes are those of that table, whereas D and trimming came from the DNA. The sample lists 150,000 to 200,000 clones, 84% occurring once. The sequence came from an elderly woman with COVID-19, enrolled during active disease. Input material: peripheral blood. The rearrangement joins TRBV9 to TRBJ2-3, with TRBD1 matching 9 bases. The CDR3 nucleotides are TGTGCCAGCAGCCTGGGACAGGGCACGACAGATACGCAGTATTTT. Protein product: CASSLGQGTTDTQYF.